Each of the 18 T cell receptor beta chains below was sequenced from the same sample in a study of blood T cell repertoires in COVID-19 (dated by TCRdb to about 2020). The library was made by the immunoSEQ multiplex PCR assay. The immuneACCESS repertoire file appears here via TCRdb, limited to in-frame rearrangements. These files lack a portion of the clones; in checked studies, under half of the deficit traces to unresolved V genes, and the cause of the others is not known. This sample holds almost 200,000 clones; 70% to 80% were observed only once. Less than 7% of the sample comes from the top ten. The material sequenced was peripheral blood. Every receptor here comes from a woman aged 40 to 50 with COVID-19, enrolled during active disease.

The chain is built from TRBV6-5 and TRBJ2-7; no clear D gene. Germline assignment: CDR1 MNHEY and CDR2 SVGAGI. CDR3 size: 14 residues. Deletions cut 3 bases from V and 0 bases from J, with 9 bases between. The CDR3 DNA sequence: TGTGCCAGCAGTTATGGGCCCAACTCCTACGAGCAGTACTTC. It translates to CASSYGPNSYEQYF.

The J gene is TRBJ1-1, the V gene TRBV20-1; 9 bases are shared with TRBD1. CDR1 and CDR2 from the germline V gene are DFQATT and SNEGSKA (reference sequence). The ends lost 3 bases at V and 2 bases at J; junction bases unmatched: 13. This CDR3 has 17 amino acids. CDR3: CSASRPGQGPLNTEAFF. For the CDR3, the DNA is TGCAGTGCTAGTCGACCGGGACAGGGCCCTCTAAACACTGAAGCTTTCTTT.

This clone showed up just once. The chain couples TRBV30 to TRBJ2-3; 10 bases agree with TRBD1. Germline V gene lookup returns CDR1 GTSNPN and CDR2 SVGIG (reference sequence). V gave up 5 bases and J gave up 1 base; unmatched junction bases: 15. The CDR3 runs 18 residues. The CDR3 sequence: CAWGRANTGTGGTDTQYF. DNA of the CDR3: TGTGCCTGGGGGCGGGCAAACACCGGGACAGGGGGCACAGATACGCAGTATTTT.

The genes are TRBV5-6 and TRBJ2-5; 7 bases align to TRBD1. Germline CDR1 reads SGHDT; CDR2 reads YYEEEE. The CDR3 is made up of 15 amino acids. The V and J ends lost 3 bases and 3 bases, in that order; junction bases with no gene match: 8. The CDR3 is CASSWGRDRKETQYF. DNA of the CDR3: TGTGCCAGCAGCTGGGGTAGGGACAGAAAAGAGACCCAGTACTTC.

The chain uses TRBV11-2 and TRBJ1-3; perhaps TRBD1 as D (5 bases). This CDR3 comprises 14 residues. Trimming removed 4 bases from V and 0 bases from J, with 7 bases in between. CDR1 and CDR2 from the germline V gene are SGHAT and FQNNGV. The CDR3 nucleotides read TGTGCCAGCAGCTCAACAGGCTCTGGAAACACCATATATTTT. Protein: CASSSTGSGNTIYF.

The chain links TRBV10-3 to TRBJ1-5; weak D call: TRBD1 (6 bases). CDR1 and CDR2 (germline): ENHRY, SYGVKD. Trimming took 3 bases from V and 6 from J, leaving 12 bases between them. The CDR3 has 14 amino acids. This chain's CDR3 is CAISEDRQGQPQHF. As DNA, the CDR3 is TGTGCCATCAGTGAAGACAGGCAGGGTCAGCCCCAGCATTTT.

In nucleotides, the CDR3 is TGTGCCACCCAACTAGCGGGAGGCTACAATGAGCAGTTCTTC. Protein product: CATQLAGGYNEQFF. J is TRBJ2-1 and V is TRBV19, with TRBD2 matching 12 bases. V shed 10 bases and J 3 bases; nucleotides not matched to a gene: 4. Germline V gives CDR1 LNHDA, CDR2 SQIVND (reference sequence). The CDR3 loop spans 14 amino acids.

V usage is TRBV19 and J usage is TRBJ1-4; D ambiguous. V was shortened by 4 bases and J by 0 bases, with 9 bases between the two germline ends. CDR3 length: 15 amino acids. CDR1 LNHDA and CDR2 SQIVND come from the germline V gene (reference sequence). The CDR3, as DNA: TGTGCCAGTAGTAGCTGGTCGGCAACTAATGAAAAACTGTTTTTT. Protein product: CASSSWSATNEKLFF.

The chain is built from TRBV20-1 and TRBJ2-1; D call uncertain. The V end lost 6 bases, the J end lost 7 bases, and 10 bases lay between the germline ends. The CDR3 contains 11 residues. Germline CDR1 is DFQATT and CDR2 is SNEGSKA (reference sequence). CDR3 DNA: TGCAGTGCCCCCGACAATAATGAGCAGTTCTTC. Encoded protein: CSAPDNNEQFF.

This clone was recorded only once. The chain couples TRBV6-5 to TRBJ2-1; D perhaps matches TRBD2 (6 bases). CDR3 length: 14 residues. CDR1 is MNHEY and CDR2 is SVGAGI in the germline V gene. V lost 3 bases and J lost 7, with 13 bases in between. CDR3 in amino acids: CASSYLNGGNEQFF. The CDR3 nucleotides read TGTGCCAGCAGTTATCTTAACGGGGGTAATGAGCAGTTCTTC.

CDR3 coding DNA: TGTGCCAGCGGGGGTGGTCCGGGACAGGGCAATCAGCCCCAGCATTTT. Translated: CASGGGPGQGNQPQHF. The chain uses TRBV2 and TRBJ1-5; 8 bases align to TRBD1. The CDR3 totals 16 residues. Germline V gives CDR1 SNHLY, CDR2 FYNNEI. With 8 bases clipped from V and 2 bases from J, the junction kept 11 bases outside the gene matches.

J is TRBJ2-1 and V is TRBV5-1, with TRBD2 matching 14 bases. The CDR3 totals 17 residues. Germline CDR1 and CDR2: SGHRS and YFSETQ. Trimming at V came to 3 bases and at J to 7 bases, leaving 9 bases not matched to a gene. CDR3 sequence reads: CASSWSGTSGGSNEQFF. The CDR3 DNA follows: TGCGCCAGCAGCTGGTCCGGGACTAGCGGGGGATCGAATGAGCAGTTCTTC.

The gene calls are TRBV2 and TRBJ1-5; D unresolved. Trimming pared 0 bases from V and 5 bases from J, leaving 11 bases between. CDR1 and CDR2 from the germline V gene are SNHLY and FYNNEI. The CDR3 contains 15 residues. For the CDR3, the DNA is TGTGCCAGCAGTGAAGCGCGGGCAGGTTATCAGCCCCAGCATTTT. Translated, it gives CASSEARAGYQPQHF.

The chain carries TRBV5-1 and TRBJ1-4; 7 bases align to TRBD1. The CDR3 runs to 17 residues. Germline lookup yields CDR1 SGHRS and CDR2 YFSETQ. V lost 1 base and J lost 4; bases outside the gene matches: 10. CDR3 nucleotide sequence: TGCGCCAGCAGCTTGAATCGTCGCGGACAGGTTAATGAAAAACTGTTTTTT. Encoded protein: CASSLNRRGQVNEKLFF.

The chain is built from TRBV19 and TRBJ1-5, with 8 bases identical to TRBD1. Germline V gene lookup returns CDR1 LNHDA and CDR2 SQIVND (reference sequence). The CDR3 totals 16 residues. The junction had 11 bases not matched to a gene; V was cut back by 4 bases and J by 6 bases. The CDR3 DNA sequence: TGTGCCAGTAGTACGCCTCCGGGACAGGAGGGTCAGCCCCAGCATTTT. It codes for CASSTPPGQEGQPQHF. The variable domain in full, with the rest retrieved from reference TRBV19 and TRBJ1-5, is DGGITQSPKYLFRKEGQNVTLSCEQNLNHDAMYWYRQDPGQGLRLIYYSQIVNDFQKGDIAEGYSVSREKKESFPLTVTSAQKNPTAFYLCASSTPPGQEGQPQHFGDGTRLSIL.

The chain uses TRBV5-5 and TRBJ1-2; no firm D call. This CDR3 is built from 14 residues. V was shortened by 0 bases and J by 2 bases, with 8 bases between the two germline ends. Germline CDR1 SGHKS, CDR2 YYEKEE (reference sequence). CDR3 sequence (DNA): TGTGCCAGCAGCTTGGCGGGTGAGAACTATGGCTACACCTTC. It translates to CASSLAGENYGYTF.

The chain links TRBV9 to TRBJ2-7; D may be TRBD2 (5 bases). Trimming shortened V by 0 bases and J by 3 bases, and 13 bases separated the two germline ends. This CDR3 region has 15 residues. Germline CDR1 and CDR2: SGDLS and YYNGEE. CDR3 residues: CASSVEGGWGYEQYF. The DNA of the CDR3 is TGTGCCAGCAGCGTAGAAGGAGGATGGGGCTACGAGCAGTACTTC.

The rearrangement joins TRBV7-7 to TRBJ2-7; 12 bases are a match to TRBD2. This CDR3 is 15 amino acids long. From germline, CDR1 is SSHAT and CDR2 FNYEAQ (reference sequence). The J segment lost 7 bases and the V segment lost 5 bases, leaving 9 bases of the junction unmatched. The CDR3 loop is CASSQRLAGVGEQYF. The CDR3 DNA sequence: TGTGCCAGCAGCCAGAGACTAGCGGGAGTAGGGGAGCAGTACTTC. Variable domain in full (rest from reference TRBV7-7 and TRBJ2-7): GAGVSQSPRYKVTKRGQDVTLRCDPISSHATLYWYQQALGQGPEFLTYFNYEAQPDKSGLPSDRFSAERPEGSISTLTIQRTEQRDSAMYRCASSQRLAGVGEQYFGPGTRLTVT.